Reported below is one T cell receptor beta chain. Its antigen remains unknown. This may be a read error, as it is one base from a much larger clone. Time point noted: newly diagnosed GD, antithyroid drugs for less than 3 months. From RNA extracted from PBMCs, the TCR library was made. The patients were enrolled through endocrinology in Xi'an, China. TCR beta libraries were built with iRepertoire HTBI primers and Arm-PCR of CDR3 regions. TCRdb re-derived calls from the multiplex PCR reads in MiXCR, one entry per CDR3 protein. The data hold approximately 270,000 distinct CDR3 sequences, with 15% to 20% observed a single time. This entry is derived from a study of regulatory T cells in long-lasting Graves disease. Study results and limitations: Persistent disease was characterized by preferential usage of TRBV28, TRBJ1-2 and TRBJ2-5.

Looked up from germline, CDR1 is MNHGY and CDR2 is SVAAGI. The length of the CDR3 is 14 residues. Separately, the same data were catalogued under a study of T cells in Graves' hyperthyroidism and ophthalmopathy. That study reports: Hyperthyroidism patients were newly diagnosed, had disease duration under 2 months, and were aged 18 to 65 years.

V is TRBV6-9 and J is TRBJ1-2; no firm D call. The TCR comes from a woman aged 25 to 45 with Graves disease. Material: peripheral blood mononuclear cells (PBMCs), obtained at new diagnosis, from a patient treated with antithyroid drugs. CDR3 in DNA: TGTGCCAGCAGTTACTTTAGGAATAACTATGGCTGCACCTTC. Protein: CASSYFRNNYGCTF.